The TCR beta chain described here comes from a study of neoadjuvant anti-PD-1 for oral cavity cancer (dated by TCRdb to 2020 to 2022). Regarding the research as a whole: Before undergoing curative-intent surgical resection, most patients got three to four biweekly nivolumab doses at 3 mg/kg. Patients without progression received a fourth nivolumab dose around day 43 and underwent definitive surgical resection on days 50-56. Patients with complete response, partial response or stable disease by RECIST 1.1 were defined as responders, whereas patients with progression were defined as non-responders. The parent correlative cohort included roughly 13 patients, with an approximately 34% response rate.

The study at large found these results: TCR analyses included only three patients per response group, and the authors called for larger cohorts for validation. Higher pretreatment blood Treg/Th17 ratios correlated with both higher pretreatment blood TCRbeta clonality and lower post-treatment tumor TCRbeta clonality. After neoadjuvant nivolumab, significantly higher T cell clonality (Gini index) was found within PBMCs in non-responders than in responders.

Concerning this clone itself: No antigen is known for it. The input lacks base qualities; no much larger clone sits a single base away.

Reading the label with the study, this specimen's time point is: after neoadjuvant nivolumab, at surgical resection. Patients had been newly diagnosed with stage II-IVA oral cavity squamous cell carcinoma, and no prior systemic or radiation treatment had been given to the patients. The cohort was made up of patients with locally advanced, HPV-negative oral cavity squamous cell carcinoma. Peripheral blood mononuclear cells were analyzed directly and were not maintained or expanded in culture. The samples were drawn from a longitudinal correlative study tied to a single-arm phase II trial testing neoadjuvant nivolumab in oral cavity squamous cell carcinoma. Subject-matched pre- and post-treatment PBMCs and tumors from three responders and three non-responders were subjected to genomic DNA-based TCRbeta sequencing. Peripheral blood mononuclear cells were drawn once before nivolumab treatment and a second time after treatment, when surgery took place. The Maxwell RSC DNA from Cells kit was used to isolate genomic DNA from PBMCs.

PBMC libraries used mostly about 0.5 ug of input genomic DNA for deep sequencing, with six replicates per sample. The immunoSEQ hsTCRbeta kit was used to prepare TCRbeta libraries, following the manufacturer's instructions. An Illumina NovaSeq 6000 S4 flow cell was used to sequence the final libraries, which had first been combined to 3 nM. As for the authors' bioinformatics: Raw data preprocessing and quality control were performed with the immunoSEQ Analyzer. The analysis was limited to productive rearrangements, and each clonotype was defined by a unique CDR3 amino acid sequence. Using the R package tcR, the researchers computed the Gini-Simpson index as their estimate of repertoire clonality. Gini indices were compared with Student's t test, and associations with tumor size change were assessed by Pearson correlation. TCRdb provides this immuneACCESS table in a form limited to in-frame rearrangements. Some clones are lacking; in checked studies, under half of them reflect an unresolved V gene, and why the rest are absent is not known. V, J and clone size are taken as reported in that table, and D and trimming were inferred from the DNA itself. The sample has fewer than 90,000 clones on record, about 85% of them singletons. 3% to 3.5% of the sample is in the top ten clones.

Between the V and J ends, shortened by 5 bases and 6 bases respectively, the junction contains 17 bases. Spanning cysteine to phenylalanine, the CDR3 consists of 14 amino acids. Only the CDR3 DNA is retained, 42 bases long and in frame from the first base. Looking up the germline V gene yields CDR1 MDHEN and CDR2 SYDVKM. The V gene is TRBV28 and the J gene is TRBJ2-7; possibly the D gene is TRBD2, per 5 matching bases. The clonotype comes from a person aged 35 to 85 with oral cavity squamous cell carcinoma. The sequencing used PBMCs, collected after nivolumab (anti-PD-1) treatment. The DNA is as follows: TGTGCCAGCAGTGGGTTAGGGAGTTCGGCCGAGCAGTACTTC. The resulting protein is CASSGLGSSAEQYF.